A single T cell receptor (beta chain) is shown here with its context. Its target is unknown. The sample originates from a study of human T cells and chemical hapten exposure. Study-level findings and limits: It was expanded TCRs that formed significantly more large CDR3 similarity clusters than controls did.

CDR3 length equals 18 residues. The sample's time point: patch test 3, about 24 weeks after DPC sensitization. Treatment defined: therapeutic diphenylcyclopropenone sensitization with weekly scalp DPC. In TCRdb, the RACE reads were re-called with MiXCR into one record per CDR3 protein. Of about 90,000 distinct CDR3 sequences in the sample, around 9.9% were seen once. The clonotype originates from a woman aged 25 to 39 with alopecia areata. Some clones in this sample may be carry-over from other donors' samples. Material: whole blood, obtained in connection with sensitization to the hapten diphenylcyclopropenone (DPC). This sequence joins TRBV21-1 and TRBJ1-4; no check of the table's D call, TRBD1, against the DNA was made. TRBV21-1 is termed a pseudogene. The CDR3, as DNA: TGTGCCAGCAGCAAAAAGACAGCTGGCGGTCCGGCTAATGAAAAACTGTTTTTT. Its translation: CASSKKTAGGPANEKLFF.